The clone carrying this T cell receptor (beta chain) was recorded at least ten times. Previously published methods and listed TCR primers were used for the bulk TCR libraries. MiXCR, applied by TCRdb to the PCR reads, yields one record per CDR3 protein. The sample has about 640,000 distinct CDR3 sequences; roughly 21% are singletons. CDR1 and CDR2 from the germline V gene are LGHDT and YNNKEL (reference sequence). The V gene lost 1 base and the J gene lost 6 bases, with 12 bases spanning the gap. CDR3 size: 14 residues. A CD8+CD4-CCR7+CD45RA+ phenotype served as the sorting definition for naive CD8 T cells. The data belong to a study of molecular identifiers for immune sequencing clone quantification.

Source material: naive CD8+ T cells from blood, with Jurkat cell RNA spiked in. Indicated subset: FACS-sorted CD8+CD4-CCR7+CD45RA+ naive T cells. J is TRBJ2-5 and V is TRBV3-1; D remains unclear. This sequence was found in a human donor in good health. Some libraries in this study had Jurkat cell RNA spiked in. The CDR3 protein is CASSQAVARKTQYF. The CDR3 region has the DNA TGTGCCAGCAGCCAAGCAGTAGCCCGGAAGACCCAGTACTTC.